The 32 T cell receptor beta chains below come from one sample, sequenced in a study of blood T cell repertoires in COVID-19. Only in-frame clones appear in the TCRdb table, and some are missing; sequencing was by immunoSEQ multiplex PCR. There are tens of thousands of clones in the sample; 70% to 90% occur only once, and roughly 30% lies in the top ten. Sequenced sample: peripheral blood. The source of these receptors is a man between 50 and 59 years old with acute or convalescent COVID-19.

The V gene is TRBV3-1 (or the pseudogene TRBV3-2), the J gene TRBJ2-2, with 7 nucleotides matching TRBD1. Trimming at V came to 6 bases and at J to 3 bases, leaving 4 bases not matched to a gene. Germline V gives CDR1 LGHDT, CDR2 YNNKEL (reference sequence). The CDR3 spans 14 residues. The CDR3 reads CASRRQGDTGELFF. The DNA for the CDR3 is TGTGCCAGCAGACGACAGGGCGACACCGGGGAGCTGTTTTTT.

Concerning this clone: The CDR3 carries no conserved terminal phenylalanine or tryptophan, so it likely arises from a read error. This chain connects TRBV7-3 to TRBJ2-7, with D maybe TRBD2 (5 bases). V gave up 3 bases and J gave up 6 bases, with 15 bases separating them. This CDR3 is 14 amino acids long. Germline V gene sequence: CDR1 SGHTA, CDR2 FQGTGA. The CDR3 region is CASSLAPGMGEQYL. Written as DNA, the CDR3 is TGTGCCAGCAGCTTGGCCCCCGGGATGGGCGAGCAGTACCTC.

The rearrangement uses TRBV5-1 and TRBJ2-1; D may be TRBD1 (6 bases). CDR1 is SGHRS and CDR2 is YFSETQ in the germline V gene. The ends were cut back, 6 bases at V and 7 bases at J, with 17 bases in the middle. The CDR3 is 14 amino acids. Written as DNA, the CDR3 is TGCGCCAGCAATTGGGGACCAGGGGAAAATGAGCAGTTCTTC. Amino acid sequence: CASNWGPGENEQFF. Combining the CDR3 with reference TRBV5-1 and TRBJ2-1 gives the whole variable domain KAGVTQTPRYLIKTRGQQVTLSCSPISGHRSVSWYQQTPGQGLQFLFEYFSETQRNKGNFPGRFSGRQFSNSRSEMNVSTLELGDSALYLCASNWGPGENEQFFGPGTRLTVL.

V is TRBV5-1 and J is TRBJ1-4; possibly TRBD1 for D (6 bases). Germline lookup yields CDR1 SGHRS and CDR2 YFSETQ. This CDR3 contains 14 residues. V lost 4 bases and J 5 bases, leaving 12 bases between the germline ends. CDR3 loop: CASSPGTQNEKLFF. CDR3 bases: TGCGCCAGCAGCCCCGGGACACAGAATGAAAAACTGTTTTTT.

The gene calls are TRBV29-1 and TRBJ1-1; D might be TRBD1 (5 bases). This CDR3 region has 13 residues. V dropped 2 bases and J dropped 0 bases, with 7 bases sitting between them. Germline values: CDR1 SQVTM, CDR2 ANQGSEA. The CDR3 bases are TGCAGCGTTGAACAGGGCTTGAACACTGAAGCTTTCTTT. Translation: CSVEQGLNTEAFF. The full variable domain, rest sourced from reference TRBV29-1 and TRBJ1-1, is SAVISQKPSRDICQRGTSLTIQCQVDSQVTMMFWYRQQPGQSLTLIATANQGSEATYESGFVIDKFPISRPNLTFSTLTVSNMSPEDSSIYLCSVEQGLNTEAFFGQGTRLTVV.

The V call is TRBV3-1 (or the pseudogene TRBV3-2), the J call TRBJ2-7, with 7 positions matching TRBD2. The CDR3 covers 18 residues. J gave up 0 bases and V 0 bases, and 11 bases lay outside the gene matches. Germline V gene data show CDR1 as LGHDT and CDR2 as YNNKEL (reference sequence). For the CDR3, the DNA is TGTGCCAGCAGCCAAGAAGCGGGACCCTGGATCAGCTCCTACGAGCAGTACTTC. Protein product: CASSQEAGPWISSYEQYF.

As to this clone: An end of the junction differs from the germline gene, which may be a read error. This chain connects TRBV15 to TRBJ2-7, with 9 bases fitting TRBD1. CDR1 and CDR2 from the germline V gene are LNHNV and YYDKDF (reference sequence). This CDR3 comprises 16 residues. Here the CDR3 reads CATRRGEGQGVYEQYF. As DNA, the CDR3 is TGTGCCACCAGGAGAGGGGAGGGACAGGGAGTTTACGAGCAGTACTTC.

The chain employs TRBV7-2 and TRBJ2-5; TRBD2 matches at 10 bases. The length of the CDR3 is 17 residues. The germline V gene encodes CDR1 SGHTA and CDR2 FQGNSA. V dropped 3 bases and J dropped 2; count of bases not matched to a gene: 9. This CDR3 reads CASSFDILAGLQETQYF. The CDR3, as DNA: TGTGCCAGCAGCTTCGACATACTAGCGGGGCTACAAGAGACCCAGTACTTC.

The rearrangement joins TRBV5-1 to TRBJ2-5, with D perhaps matching TRBD2 (7 bases). Germline assignment: CDR1 SGHRS and CDR2 YFSETQ. The CDR3 has 14 amino acids. V was trimmed by 8 bases and J by 2 bases, leaving 16 bases between them. CDR3 sequence: CASKTAGAQETQYF. CDR3 in DNA: TGCGCCAGTAAGACGGCGGGGGCGCAAGAGACCCAGTACTTC. The full variable domain, with the rest looked up from reference TRBV5-1 and TRBJ2-5, is KAGVTQTPRYLIKTRGQQVTLSCSPISGHRSVSWYQQTPGQGLQFLFEYFSETQRNKGNFPGRFSGRQFSNSRSEMNVSTLELGDSALYLCASKTAGAQETQYFGPGTRLLVL.

This sequence joins TRBV2 and TRBJ2-1; D is possibly TRBD1 (5 bases). The CDR3 contains 15 residues. Trimming stripped 6 bases from V and 3 bases from J, with 15 bases between. Germline loops: CDR1 SNHLY, CDR2 FYNNEI. CDR3 nucleotide sequence: TGTGCCAGCAGACTTGACAGACCCCACTACAATGAGCAGTTCTTC. Translated, it gives CASRLDRPHYNEQFF.

The chain combines TRBV9 with TRBJ2-7; possible D gene TRBD2, 6 bases. Germline-derived CDR1 and CDR2 are SGDLS and YYNGEE. V lost 3 bases and J 2 bases, leaving 12 bases between the germline ends. CDR3 length: 14 amino acids. CDR3 region: CASSAGTVPYEQYF. The CDR3, as DNA: TGTGCCAGCAGCGCCGGGACTGTTCCCTACGAGCAGTACTTC. The entire variable domain, with the rest obtained from reference TRBV9 and TRBJ2-7, is as follows: DSGVTQTPKHLITATGQRVTLRCSPRSGDLSVYWYQQSLDQGLQFLIQYYNGEERAKGNILERFSAQQFPDLHSELNLSSLELGDSALYFCASSAGTVPYEQYFGPGTRLTVT.

The chain has TRBV29-1 and TRBJ2-2; TRBD2 is a possible D gene (5 bases). V lost 5 bases to trimming and J lost 6 bases, with 13 bases between them. Germline V lookup: CDR1 SQVTM, CDR2 ANQGSEA. The CDR3 runs 13 residues. The CDR3 region has the DNA TGCAGCGTTTCTCCGGGGTATTCCGGGGAGCTGTTTTTT. Translating gives CSVSPGYSGELFF.

V and J are TRBV5-1 and TRBJ2-2; the match to TRBD1 covers 8 bases. Looked up from germline, CDR1 is SGHRS and CDR2 is YFSETQ. The CDR3 runs 16 residues. The ends lost 1 base at V and 6 bases at J; junction bases unmatched: 8. Here the CDR3 DNA reads TGCGCCAGCAGCTTGTCAGGACAGGGATATTCCGGGGAGCTGTTTTTT. Its translation is CASSLSGQGYSGELFF.

The chain links TRBV11-2 to TRBJ1-1; 8 nucleotides match TRBD1. The V gene's germline CDR1 is SGHAT and CDR2 FQNNGV. V shed 5 bases and J 4 bases; nucleotides not matched to a gene: 3. The CDR3 is 13 residues long. CDR3 sequence (DNA): TGTGCCAGCAGCCTGGACAGGGCCACTGAAGCTTTCTTT. Translating it yields CASSLDRATEAFF.

The chain uses TRBV19 and TRBJ2-1; TRBD1 matches 7 bases. From germline, CDR1 is LNHDA and CDR2 SQIVND (reference sequence). V dropped 6 bases and J dropped 10; count of bases not matched to a gene: 15. The CDR3 spans 15 residues. The CDR3 coding sequence is TGTGCCAGTAGGAGGACAGGCAATCCGGTAGGGGAGCAGTTCTTC. It yields the protein CASRRTGNPVGEQFF.

The chain combines TRBV5-4 with TRBJ2-1; 7 bases align to TRBD1. V was pared by 4 bases and J by 4 bases, with 14 bases of the junction left unmatched. The CDR3 length is 17 residues. Germline CDR1 is SGHNT and CDR2 is YYREEE (reference sequence). The CDR3 DNA reads TGTGCCAGCAGCCCCGGGGACAGATTAAAAACATACAATGAGCAGTTCTTC. Translating gives CASSPGDRLKTYNEQFF.

CDR3 bases: TGTGCCAGCAGCCAGACAGATGGTGATCAGCCCCAGCATTTT. Its protein product is CASSQTDGDQPQHF. The chain couples TRBV6-5 to TRBJ1-5, with D maybe TRBD1 (5 bases). V lost 6 bases to trimming and J lost 5 bases, with 14 bases between them. The CDR3 has 14 amino acids. In germline, CDR1 is MNHEY, CDR2 SVGAGI.

CDR3 bases: TGTGCCAGCAGCGGGCGGCGGGGGGCAGATACGCAGTATTTT. Its protein product is CASSGRRGADTQYF. The genes are TRBV5-6 and TRBJ2-3, with TRBD2 matching over 8 bases. The CDR3 contains 14 residues. Germline V gene lookup returns CDR1 SGHDT and CDR2 YYEEEE. V lost 4 bases to trimming and J lost 4 bases; unmatched junction nucleotides: 5.

CDR3 sequence reads: CASSRGGQGYEQYF. CDR3 sequence (DNA): TGTGCCAGCAGTAGGGGGGGACAGGGGTACGAGCAGTACTTC. This rearrangement joins TRBV7-2 to TRBJ2-7; 10 bases are shared with TRBD1. CDR1 SGHTA and CDR2 FQGNSA come from the germline V gene. Trimming at V came to 6 bases and at J to 4 bases, leaving 6 bases not matched to a gene. This CDR3 comprises 14 residues. The complete variable domain, with remaining parts taken from reference TRBV7-2 and TRBJ2-7, reads GAGVSQSPSNKVTEKGKDVELRCDPISGHTALYWYRQSLGQGLEFLIYFQGNSAPDKSGLPSDRFSAERTGGSVSTLTIQRTQQEDSAVYLCASSRGGQGYEQYFGPGTRLTVT.

This chain uses TRBV12-3 or TRBV12-4 with TRBJ1-6; a weak D match, TRBD1 (5 bases). The CDR3 sequence is 13 residues long. Trimming removed 4 bases from V and 10 bases from J, with 11 bases in between. The CDR3 coding sequence is TGTGCCAGCAGTTCGGGGGGAAGCTCACCCCTCCACTTT. Protein: CASSSGGSSPLHF.

V and J are TRBV19 and TRBJ2-6, with 10 bases fitting TRBD1. This CDR3 has 16 residues. In germline, CDR1 is LNHDA, CDR2 SQIVND (reference sequence). The V gene end was trimmed by 7 bases and the J gene end by 4 bases; junction bases not matched to a gene: 7. CDR3 DNA: TGTGCCAGTAAGACAGGGGGCGCGTCCGGGGCCAACGTCCTGACTTTC. It encodes CASKTGGASGANVLTF.

This chain uses TRBV2 with TRBJ2-7; a weak D match, TRBD1 (6 bases). The CDR3 consists of 15 residues. Germline CDR1 SNHLY, CDR2 FYNNEI. Trimming removed 1 base at V and 6 bases at J, with 16 bases between. CDR3 in DNA: TGTGCCAGCAGTGAAGAGAGCGGCAGGGGAGCCGAGCAGTACTTC. Translated, it gives CASSEESGRGAEQYF.

This chain connects TRBV25-1 to TRBJ2-3; D is possibly TRBD1 (5 bases). CDR1 MGHDK and CDR2 SYGVNS come from the germline V gene. CDR3 length: 16 amino acids. The germline V and J ends were trimmed by 3 bases and 0 bases, with 13 bases remaining between them. The CDR3, as DNA: TGTGCCAGCAGTGAGTTGGGGCTCAAGAGCACAGATACGCAGTATTTT. Translation gives CASSELGLKSTDTQYF.

For the CDR3, the DNA is TGTGCCACCAGTCATGCAGCTAACTATGGCTACACCTTC. This translates into CATSHAANYGYTF. The genes are TRBV24-1 and TRBJ1-2; unclear D gene. The CDR3 has 13 residues. Germline-derived CDR1 and CDR2 are KGHDR and SFDVKD. V gave up 6 bases and J gave up 0 bases, with 7 bases separating them.

This clone was found a few times. The chain links TRBV7-3 to TRBJ1-1; the match to TRBD1 covers 8 bases. Trimming removed 1 base from V and 0 bases from J; junction bases left unmatched: 10. Germline CDR1 reads SGHTA; CDR2 reads FQGTGA. This CDR3 contains 18 residues. CDR3 residues: CASSLRAGTGRLNTEAFF. Written as DNA, the CDR3 is TGTGCCAGCAGCTTAAGGGCCGGGACAGGAAGGTTGAACACTGAAGCTTTCTTT.

This rearrangement joins TRBV5-4 to TRBJ2-3; D is possibly TRBD1 (8 bases). This CDR3 region has 15 residues. Looked up from germline, CDR1 is SGHNT and CDR2 is YYREEE (reference sequence). V was cut by 1 base and J by 4 bases, with 13 bases left in between. CDR3 protein: CASSLTGGGADTQYF. The CDR3 DNA sequence: TGTGCCAGCAGCTTGACAGGGGGGGGAGCAGATACGCAGTATTTT.

V gene TRBV7-2 combines with J gene TRBJ2-7, with a possible D match to TRBD2 (6 bases). The CDR3 spans 14 residues. Germline lookup yields CDR1 SGHTA and CDR2 FQGNSA. The ends were cut back, 6 bases at V and 2 bases at J, with 14 bases in the middle. In nucleotides, the CDR3 is TGTGCCAGCAGGATTGGGGCTAGCGCCTACGAGCAGTACTTC. Amino acid sequence: CASRIGASAYEQYF.

This chain uses TRBV6-4 with TRBJ1-5, with D tentatively TRBD1 (6 bases). The germline V and J ends were trimmed by 8 bases and 0 bases, with 20 bases remaining between them. The V gene's germline CDR1 is MRHNA and CDR2 SNTAGT. The CDR3 consists of 17 residues. The CDR3 spells CASVRGRRPYSNQPQHF. The CDR3 bases are TGTGCCAGCGTCAGGGGACGGAGACCTTATAGCAATCAGCCCCAGCATTTT.

This rearrangement joins TRBV5-8 to TRBJ2-4; weak D call: TRBD2 (7 bases). Trimming removed 4 bases at V and 3 bases at J, with 23 bases between. This CDR3 contains 18 residues. CDR1 and CDR2 (germline): SGHTS, YDEGEE. The CDR3 nucleotides read TGTGCCAGCAGCGAAGGACAGTGGGGGTGGGGGGGCAAAAACATTCAGTACTTC. Translated: CASSEGQWGWGGKNIQYF.

The genes are TRBV29-1 and TRBJ2-7, with 7 bases lining up with TRBD2. Germline V gene sequence: CDR1 SQVTM, CDR2 ANQGSEA. The length of the CDR3 is 12 residues. Trimming cost V 4 bases and J 4 bases; bases outside gene matches: 4. Written as DNA, the CDR3 is TGCAGCGTTGTGATTAGCGGGTACGAGCAGTACTTC. Translating gives CSVVISGYEQYF.

V usage is TRBV11-2 and J usage is TRBJ1-4; tentative D call: TRBD1 (5 bases). CDR3 size: 14 residues. CDR1 SGHAT and CDR2 FQNNGV come from the germline V gene. V was pared by 1 base and J by 8 bases, with 11 bases between. The CDR3 DNA reads as TGTGCCAGCAGCTTAGGGGGCGTAAAGGAAAAACTGTTTTTT. Amino acid sequence: CASSLGGVKEKLFF.

This rearrangement joins TRBV6-6 to TRBJ1-1, with a weak D call TRBD1 (6 bases). Trimming removed 3 bases at V and 2 bases at J, with 10 bases between. There are 14 residues in the CDR3. Germline CDR1 is MNHNY and CDR2 is SVGAGI (reference sequence). DNA of the CDR3: TGTGCCAGCAGTTATCCGGACAGCAACACTGAAGCTTTCTTT. Translation gives CASSYPDSNTEAFF.